These 9 T cell receptor beta chains were all obtained from the same sample, sequenced in a study of cytotoxic CD8 clonotypes in ibrutinib-treated CLL. This table comes from immunoSEQ multiplex PCR, and its TCRdb copy is limited to in-frame clones, with some not included. This sample carries about 140,000 clones, more than 70% of them seen once, and the ten largest clones take 7.6%. This material consisted of PBMCs, taken after 36 months of ibrutinib treatment. These receptors all come from a human donor with chronic lymphocytic leukemia.

The V and J genes are TRBV5-1 and TRBJ2-7, with unresolved D. In germline, CDR1 is SGHRS, CDR2 YFSETQ. V lost 0 bases and J lost 1, with 8 bases in between. CDR3 length: 14 amino acids. The CDR3 DNA reads as TGCGCCAGCAGCTTGGCCGACGGATCCTACGAGCAGTACTTC. Its translation is CASSLADGSYEQYF.

The rearrangement uses TRBV7-9 and TRBJ2-5, with 8 bases identical to TRBD2. V gave up 0 bases and J gave up 3 bases; unmatched junction bases: 6. Germline CDR1 and CDR2: SEHNR and FQNEAQ (reference sequence). This CDR3 region has 16 residues. The CDR3 is CASSLAPGLEEETQYF. In DNA form, the CDR3 reads TGTGCCAGCAGCTTAGCCCCGGGACTAGAAGAAGAGACCCAGTACTTC.

The chain carries TRBV5-1 and TRBJ1-2, with 10 bases lining up with TRBD1. The CDR3 loop spans 14 amino acids. Trimming removed 1 base from V and 8 bases from J; junction bases left unmatched: 5. Per germline, CDR1 SGHRS and CDR2 YFSETQ. The chain's CDR3 is CASSLRQGARGYTF. CDR3 sequence (DNA): TGCGCCAGCAGCTTGAGACAGGGGGCGCGCGGCTACACCTTC.

The chain employs TRBV4-1 and TRBJ2-3, with TRBD2 as a possible D gene (5 bases). Germline V gene lookup returns CDR1 MGHRA and CDR2 YSYEKL. The CDR3 is 15 amino acids. Trimming stripped 2 bases from V and 0 bases from J, with 9 bases between. The CDR3 spells CASSQMRTSTDTQYF. The CDR3 DNA reads as TGCGCCAGCAGCCAAATGAGGACTAGCACAGATACGCAGTATTTT.

The V gene is TRBV4-1, the J gene TRBJ1-2; TRBD1 aligns across 8 bases. Germline V gives CDR1 MGHRA, CDR2 YSYEKL. V gave up 3 bases and J gave up 0 bases; unmatched junction bases: 0. This CDR3 has 14 amino acids. The CDR3 loop is CASSQDRANYGYTF. CDR3 bases: TGCGCCAGCAGCCAGGACAGGGCTAACTATGGCTACACCTTC.

V gene TRBV7-9 combines with J gene TRBJ2-7, with TRBD1 matching over 12 bases. V shed 4 bases, J shed 3 bases, and the junction held 4 bases outside the gene matches. The CDR3 sequence is 15 residues long. CDR1 is SEHNR and CDR2 is FQNEAQ in the germline V gene (reference sequence). The CDR3 DNA sequence: TGTGCCAGCAGCTCGGGACAGGGGGCGATCTACGAGCAGTACTTC. It is translated as CASSSGQGAIYEQYF.

This clone showed up just once. The chain uses TRBV5-4 and TRBJ1-2, with a possible D match to TRBD1 (6 bases). The CDR3 covers 13 residues. With 4 bases removed from V and 9 bases from J, the gap between germline ends came to 16 bases. From germline, CDR1 is SGHNT and CDR2 YYREEE (reference sequence). The CDR3 nucleotides read TGTGCCAGCAGCCCATGGGGGGCTTTCAGCTACACCTTC. Protein product: CASSPWGAFSYTF.

The chain joins TRBV6-5 to TRBJ2-2; D remains ambiguous. With 4 bases removed from V and 6 bases from J, the gap between germline ends came to 12 bases. Germline-derived CDR1 and CDR2 are MNHEY and SVGAGI. The CDR3 extends over 14 amino acids. DNA of the CDR3: TGTGCCAGCAGTTCTTTTGTCGTTTCCGGGGAGCTGTTTTTT. It translates to CASSSFVVSGELFF.

The chain has TRBV6-1 and TRBJ2-1; 12 bases are shared with TRBD2. Germline loops: CDR1 MNHNS, CDR2 SASEGT. The V and J ends lost 6 bases and 8 bases, in that order; junction bases with no gene match: 5. The CDR3 consists of 14 residues. The CDR3 reads CASRGTSGFDEQFF. In DNA form, the CDR3 reads TGTGCCAGCAGGGGGACTAGCGGGTTTGATGAGCAGTTCTTC.